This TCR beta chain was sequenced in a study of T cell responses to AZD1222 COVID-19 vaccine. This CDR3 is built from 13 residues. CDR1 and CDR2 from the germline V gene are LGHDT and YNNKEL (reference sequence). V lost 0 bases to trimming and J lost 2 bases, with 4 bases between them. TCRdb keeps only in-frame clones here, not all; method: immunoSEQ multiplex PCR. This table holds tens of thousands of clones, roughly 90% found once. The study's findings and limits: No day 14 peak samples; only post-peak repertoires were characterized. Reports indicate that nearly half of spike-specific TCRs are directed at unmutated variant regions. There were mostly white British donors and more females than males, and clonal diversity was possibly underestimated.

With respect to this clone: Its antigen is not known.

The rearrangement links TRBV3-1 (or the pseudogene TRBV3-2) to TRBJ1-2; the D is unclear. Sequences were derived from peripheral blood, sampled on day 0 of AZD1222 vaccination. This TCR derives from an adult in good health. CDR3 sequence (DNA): TGTGCCAGCAGCCAAGACGGGAACTATGGCTACACCTTC. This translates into CASSQDGNYGYTF.